This paragraph reports one TCR beta chain. No antigen is known for it. This sample is part of a study of cytomegalovirus exposure and HLA in healthy donors. V was cut by 5 bases and J by 4 bases, with 19 bases left in between. CDR1 is LGHNA, CDR2 YNFKEQ, per germline. The CDR3 is 16 amino acids. General observations from the study: Accurate prediction of most subjects' HLA-A and HLA-B alleles from TCR beta sequences was reported. Specificity for CMV antigens was confirmed in vitro for three of the CMV-associated chains. According to the study, 160 or so TCR beta chains were cytomegalovirus-associated.

Unrecorded immune exposures were likely, despite nominal health at sampling. Both 60 Vbeta primers and 13 Jbeta primers went into the PCR. The method was immunoSEQ multiplex PCR; TCRdb's version includes in-frame clones alone and lacks a portion of them. The sample data list roughly 34,000 clones. The sequence derives from a man in his forties or fifties in good health and CMV-seronegative. What was sequenced was PBMCs. This chain connects TRBV4-2 to TRBJ2-3; TRBD2 might be the D (6 bases). The CDR3, as DNA: TGTGCCAGCAGCTTAGGATACGGGAGAGGCGCAGATACGCAGTATTTT. Translated: CASSLGYGRGADTQYF.